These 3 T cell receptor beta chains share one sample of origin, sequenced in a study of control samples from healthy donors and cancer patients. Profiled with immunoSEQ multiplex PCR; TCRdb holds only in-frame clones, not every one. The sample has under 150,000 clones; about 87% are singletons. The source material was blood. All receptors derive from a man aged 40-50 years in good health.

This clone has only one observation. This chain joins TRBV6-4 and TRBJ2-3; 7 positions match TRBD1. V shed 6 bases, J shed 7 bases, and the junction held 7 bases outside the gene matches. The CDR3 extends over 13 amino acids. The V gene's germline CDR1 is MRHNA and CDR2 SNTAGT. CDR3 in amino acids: CASSEGGENTQYF. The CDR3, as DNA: TGTGCCAGCAGCGAAGGGGGCGAAAATACGCAGTATTTT.

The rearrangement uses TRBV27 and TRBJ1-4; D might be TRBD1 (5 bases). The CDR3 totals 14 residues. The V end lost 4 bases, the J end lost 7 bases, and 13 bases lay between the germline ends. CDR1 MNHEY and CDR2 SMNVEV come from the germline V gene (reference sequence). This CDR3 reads CASSYNRWAEKLFF. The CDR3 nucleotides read TGTGCCAGCAGTTATAACAGGTGGGCTGAAAAACTGTTTTTT.

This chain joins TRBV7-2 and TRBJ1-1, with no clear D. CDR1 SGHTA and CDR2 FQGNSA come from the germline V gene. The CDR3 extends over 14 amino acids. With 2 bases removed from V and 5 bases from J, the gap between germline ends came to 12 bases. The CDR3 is CASSLIGSPTEAFF. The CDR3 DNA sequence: TGTGCCAGCAGCTTAATAGGGAGTCCGACTGAAGCTTTCTTT. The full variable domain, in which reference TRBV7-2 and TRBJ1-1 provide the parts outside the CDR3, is GAGVSQSPSNKVTEKGKDVELRCDPISGHTALYWYRQSLGQGLEFLIYFQGNSAPDKSGLPSDRFSAERTGGSVSTLTIQRTQQEDSAVYLCASSLIGSPTEAFFGQGTRLTVV.